Only a few counts were recorded for the clone carrying this T cell receptor (beta chain). Antigen: not known. Germline CDR1 is LGHNA and CDR2 is YSLEER. Trimming cost V 0 bases and J 3 bases, with 14 bases left between them. This CDR3 comprises 16 residues. Reverse transcription of all isolated RNA meant that expressed TCRB transcripts were sequenced. The repertoire was sequenced with immunoSEQ multiplex PCR; TCRdb's copy has only in-frame clones and lacks some. This table has some 410,000 clones, roughly 10% appearing once. These data belong to a study of beta chain features in type 1 diabetes. Study background: Healthy donors, compared against patients, showed similar age, gender and cell yields.

Study-wide points: The VDJ junctions of type 1 diabetes patients carried fewer insertions and more deletions.

Sequencing was carried out using naive CD4+ T cells from blood. The chain recombines TRBV4-3 with TRBJ1-2; D is unresolved. The TCR was taken from a woman under 30 in good health. Here the CDR3 DNA reads TGCGCCAGCAGCCAAGATCCGACCAGGCGCGACTATGGCTACACCTTC. It translates to CASSQDPTRRDYGYTF.